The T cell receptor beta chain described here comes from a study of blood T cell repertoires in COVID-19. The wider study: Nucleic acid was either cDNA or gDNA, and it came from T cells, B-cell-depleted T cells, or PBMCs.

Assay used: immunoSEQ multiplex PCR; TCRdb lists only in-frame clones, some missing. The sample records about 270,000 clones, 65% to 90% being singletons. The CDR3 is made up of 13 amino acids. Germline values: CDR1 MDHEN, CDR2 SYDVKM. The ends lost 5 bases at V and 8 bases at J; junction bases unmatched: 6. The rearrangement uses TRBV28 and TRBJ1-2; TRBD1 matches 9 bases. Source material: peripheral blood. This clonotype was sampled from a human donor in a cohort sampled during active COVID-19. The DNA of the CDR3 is TGTGCCAGCAGTCAGACAGGGGGATACGGCTACACCTTC. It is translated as CASSQTGGYGYTF.